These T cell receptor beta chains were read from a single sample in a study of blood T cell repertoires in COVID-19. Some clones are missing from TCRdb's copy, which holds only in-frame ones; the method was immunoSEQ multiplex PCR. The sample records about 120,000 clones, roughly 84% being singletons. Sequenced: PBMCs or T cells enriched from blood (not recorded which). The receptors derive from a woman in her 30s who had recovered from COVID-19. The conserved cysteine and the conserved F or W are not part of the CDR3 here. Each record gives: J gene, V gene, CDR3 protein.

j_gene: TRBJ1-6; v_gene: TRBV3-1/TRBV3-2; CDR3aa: ASSQGVPSGTGVSPLH
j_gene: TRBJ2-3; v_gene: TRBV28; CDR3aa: ASSPGWVWEQRESPDSTDTQY
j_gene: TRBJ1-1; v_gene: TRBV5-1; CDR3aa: ASRPWTANTEAF
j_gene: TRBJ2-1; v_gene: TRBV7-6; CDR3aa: ASSALAGINEQF
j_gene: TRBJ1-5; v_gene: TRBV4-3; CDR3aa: ASSQGAGTGGNQPQH
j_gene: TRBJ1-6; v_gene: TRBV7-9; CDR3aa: ASSLLPLGNGAPLH
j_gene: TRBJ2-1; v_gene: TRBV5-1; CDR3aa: ASSSRTSGGPYNEQF
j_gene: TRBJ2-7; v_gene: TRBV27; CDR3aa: ASSGSGSPPYEQY
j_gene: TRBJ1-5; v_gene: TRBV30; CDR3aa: AWSVGGSEPQH
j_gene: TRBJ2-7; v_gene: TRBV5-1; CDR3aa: ASRVWPGTGEQY
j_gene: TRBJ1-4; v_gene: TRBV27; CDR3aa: ASGGAGEKLF
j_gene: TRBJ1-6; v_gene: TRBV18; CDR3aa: ASSPLGSSYNSPLH
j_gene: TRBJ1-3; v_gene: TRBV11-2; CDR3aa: ASSSNRGGYSGNTIY
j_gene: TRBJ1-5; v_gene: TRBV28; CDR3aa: ASDLSYSNQPQH
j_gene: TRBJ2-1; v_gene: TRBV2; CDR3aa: ASDSQGLGREQF
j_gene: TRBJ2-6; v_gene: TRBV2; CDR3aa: ASQTGGGRGSGANVLT
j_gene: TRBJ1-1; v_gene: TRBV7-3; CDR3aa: ASSLYSNTEAF
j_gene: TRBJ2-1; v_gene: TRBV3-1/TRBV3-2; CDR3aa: ASSQDVRLAGVNEQF
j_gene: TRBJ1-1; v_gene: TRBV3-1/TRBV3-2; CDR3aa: ASSQNTGNTEAF
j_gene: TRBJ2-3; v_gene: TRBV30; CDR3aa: AWSRGGGTDTQY
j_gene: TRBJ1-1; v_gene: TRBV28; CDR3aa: ASKLWTTKNTEAF
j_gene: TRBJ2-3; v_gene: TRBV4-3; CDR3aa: ASSRTGGEPDTQY
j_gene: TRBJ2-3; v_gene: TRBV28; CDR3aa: ASTPRGSPSTDTQY
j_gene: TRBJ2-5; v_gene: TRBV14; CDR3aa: ASSLDLGETQY
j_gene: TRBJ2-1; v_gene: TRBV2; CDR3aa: ASSRLAGYNEQF
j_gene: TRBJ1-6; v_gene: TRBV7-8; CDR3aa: ASSIDRGRSPLH
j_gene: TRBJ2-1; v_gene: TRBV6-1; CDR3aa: ASSGGTSGARNNEQF
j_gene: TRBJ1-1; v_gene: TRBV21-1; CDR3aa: ASSTQSEQGPDTEAF
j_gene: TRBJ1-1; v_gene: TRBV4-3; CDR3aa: ASSQDPQGYTEAF
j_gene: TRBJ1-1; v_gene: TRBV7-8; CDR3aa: ASSFLPAGQNTEAF
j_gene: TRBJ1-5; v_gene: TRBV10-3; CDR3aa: ASNEAGQGEPQH
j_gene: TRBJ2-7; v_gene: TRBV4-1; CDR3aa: ASSQGPSGLGEQY
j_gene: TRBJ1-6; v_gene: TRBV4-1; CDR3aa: ASSQGSQGEGNSPLH
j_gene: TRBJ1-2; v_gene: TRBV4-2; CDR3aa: ASSQDGRSSSVYT
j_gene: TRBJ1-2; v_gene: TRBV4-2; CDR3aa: ASRVGLDGYT
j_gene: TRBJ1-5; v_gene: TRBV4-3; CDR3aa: ASSQEAGKQPQH
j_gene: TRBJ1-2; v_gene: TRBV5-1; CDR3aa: ASSLAVTSNYGYT
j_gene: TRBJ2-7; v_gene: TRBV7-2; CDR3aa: ASSSTGDYEQY
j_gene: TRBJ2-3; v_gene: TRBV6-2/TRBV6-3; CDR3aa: ASSYSETGLDTQY
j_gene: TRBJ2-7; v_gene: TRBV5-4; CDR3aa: ASTSGVAGGEQY
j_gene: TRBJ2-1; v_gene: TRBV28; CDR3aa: ASSPQGRNFIRSFNNEQF
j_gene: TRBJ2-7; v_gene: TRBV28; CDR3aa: ASRTGGNEQY
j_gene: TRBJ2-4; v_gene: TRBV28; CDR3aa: ASSLAAQAKNIQY
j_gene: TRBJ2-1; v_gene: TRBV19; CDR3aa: ASTITGQGLDEQF
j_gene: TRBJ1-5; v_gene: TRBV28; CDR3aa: ASSRWTGLNQPQH
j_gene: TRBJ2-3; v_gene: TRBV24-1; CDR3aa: ATSDFGTSGRGSTDTQY
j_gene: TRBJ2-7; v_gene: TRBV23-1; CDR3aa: ASSHFRFYEQY
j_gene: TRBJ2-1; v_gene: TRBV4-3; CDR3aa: ASSQDRFSGRVNEQF
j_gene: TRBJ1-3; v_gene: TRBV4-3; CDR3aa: ASSPQGNTIY
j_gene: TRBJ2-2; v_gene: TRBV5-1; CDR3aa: ASSFSGRADGELF
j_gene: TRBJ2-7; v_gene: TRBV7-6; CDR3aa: ATRPDEQY
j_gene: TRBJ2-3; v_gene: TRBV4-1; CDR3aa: ASRSYRGGTDTQY
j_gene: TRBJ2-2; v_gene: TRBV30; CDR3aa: AWSVFGGRLLDPSGSLGGELF
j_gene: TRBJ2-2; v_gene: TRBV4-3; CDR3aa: ASSHRTSGRAGELF
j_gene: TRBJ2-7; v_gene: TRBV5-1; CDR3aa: ASVRGDGDSYEQY
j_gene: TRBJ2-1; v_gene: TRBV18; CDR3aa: ASSPLAGLYNEQF
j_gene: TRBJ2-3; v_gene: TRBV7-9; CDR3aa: ASSLETDDRRGTDTQY
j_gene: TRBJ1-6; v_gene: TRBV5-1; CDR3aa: ASSLEGDNNSPLH
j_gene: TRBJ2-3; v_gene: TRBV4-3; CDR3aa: ASSQTGGFGSTDTQY
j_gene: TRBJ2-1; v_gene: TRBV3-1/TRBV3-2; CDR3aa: ASSPQVYNEQF